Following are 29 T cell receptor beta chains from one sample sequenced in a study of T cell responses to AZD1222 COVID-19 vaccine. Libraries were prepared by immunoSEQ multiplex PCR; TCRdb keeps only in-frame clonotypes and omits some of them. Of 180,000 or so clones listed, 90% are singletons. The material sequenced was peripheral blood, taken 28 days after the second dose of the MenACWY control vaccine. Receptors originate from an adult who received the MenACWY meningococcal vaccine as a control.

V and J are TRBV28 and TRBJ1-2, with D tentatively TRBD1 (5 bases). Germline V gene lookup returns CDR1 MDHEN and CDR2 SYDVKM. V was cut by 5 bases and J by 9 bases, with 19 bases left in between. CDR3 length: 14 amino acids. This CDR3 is CASSDTRDGGSYTF. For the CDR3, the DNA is TGTGCCAGCAGTGATACCCGGGACGGTGGGAGCTACACCTTC.

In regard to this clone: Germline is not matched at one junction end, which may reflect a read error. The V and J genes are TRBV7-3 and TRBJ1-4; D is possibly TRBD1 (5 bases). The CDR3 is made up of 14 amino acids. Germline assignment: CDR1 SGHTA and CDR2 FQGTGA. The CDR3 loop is CGSSLPGSEEKLFF. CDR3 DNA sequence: TGTGGCAGCAGCTTACCAGGGAGTGAGGAAAAACTGTTTTTT.

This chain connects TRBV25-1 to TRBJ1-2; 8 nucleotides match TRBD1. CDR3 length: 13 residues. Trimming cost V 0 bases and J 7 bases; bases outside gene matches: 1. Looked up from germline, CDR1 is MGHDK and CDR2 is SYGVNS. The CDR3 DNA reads TGTGCCAGCAGTGAATACACAGGGGGTGGCTACACCTTC. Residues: CASSEYTGGGYTF.

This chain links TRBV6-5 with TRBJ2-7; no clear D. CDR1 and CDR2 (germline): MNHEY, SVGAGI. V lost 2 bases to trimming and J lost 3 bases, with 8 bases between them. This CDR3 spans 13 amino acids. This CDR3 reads CASSYGPLYEQYF. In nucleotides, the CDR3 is TGTGCCAGCAGTTACGGCCCCCTCTACGAGCAGTACTTC.

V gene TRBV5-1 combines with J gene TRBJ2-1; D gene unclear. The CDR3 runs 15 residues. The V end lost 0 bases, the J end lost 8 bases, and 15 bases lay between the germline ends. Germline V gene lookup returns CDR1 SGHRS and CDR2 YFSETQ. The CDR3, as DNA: TGCGCCAGCAGCTTGGGGGGAAAGAGCGTCGATGAGCAGTTCTTC. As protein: CASSLGGKSVDEQFF.

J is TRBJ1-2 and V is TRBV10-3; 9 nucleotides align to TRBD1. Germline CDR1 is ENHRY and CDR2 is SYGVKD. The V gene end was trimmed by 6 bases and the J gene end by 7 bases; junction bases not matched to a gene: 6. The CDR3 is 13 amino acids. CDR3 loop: CAISPGQGLGYTF. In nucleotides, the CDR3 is TGTGCCATCAGCCCGGGACAGGGACTTGGCTACACCTTC.

CDR3 amino acids: CASSLGRWGDIQYF. CDR3 bases: TGTGCCAGCAGCTTAGGGCGGTGGGGGGACATTCAGTACTTC. V usage is TRBV11-2 and J usage is TRBJ2-4, with D perhaps matching TRBD2 (6 bases). CDR1 and CDR2 from the germline V gene are SGHAT and FQNNGV. V was trimmed by 1 base and J by 8 bases, leaving 12 bases between them. The CDR3 runs to 14 residues.

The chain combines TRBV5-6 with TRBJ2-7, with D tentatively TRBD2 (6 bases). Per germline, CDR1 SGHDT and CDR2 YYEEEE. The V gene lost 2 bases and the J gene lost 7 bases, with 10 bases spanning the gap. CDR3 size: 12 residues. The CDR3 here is CASSLAGREQYF. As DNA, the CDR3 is TGTGCCAGCAGCTTAGCAGGGAGGGAGCAGTACTTC.

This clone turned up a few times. CDR3 sequence: CASSRLQGGDEQYF. For the CDR3, the DNA is TGTGCCAGCAGCAGACTTCAGGGTGGGGACGAGCAGTACTTC. The chain combines TRBV27 with TRBJ2-7, with D maybe TRBD1 (5 bases). The V gene lost 6 bases and the J gene lost 5 bases, with 17 bases spanning the gap. The CDR3 is 14 residues long. In germline, CDR1 is MNHEY, CDR2 SMNVEV (reference sequence).

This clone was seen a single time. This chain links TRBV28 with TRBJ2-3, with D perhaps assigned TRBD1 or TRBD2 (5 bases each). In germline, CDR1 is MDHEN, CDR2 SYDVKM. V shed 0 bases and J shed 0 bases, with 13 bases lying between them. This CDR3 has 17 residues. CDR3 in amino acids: CASSLWWGNQSTDTQYF. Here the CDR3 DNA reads TGTGCCAGCAGTTTATGGTGGGGGAACCAAAGCACAGATACGCAGTATTTT. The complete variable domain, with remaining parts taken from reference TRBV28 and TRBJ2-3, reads DVKVTQSSRYLVKRTGEKVFLECVQDMDHENMFWYRQDPGLGLRLIYFSYDVKMKEKGDIPEGYSVSREKKERFSLILESASTNQTSMYLCASSLWWGNQSTDTQYFGPGTRLTVL.

The CDR3 DNA reads as TGTGCCAGCGGTCGCGGTGACTCTGGAAACACCATATATTTT. This gives the protein CASGRGDSGNTIYF. This rearrangement joins TRBV9 to TRBJ1-3; D remains unclear. Germline lookup yields CDR1 SGDLS and CDR2 YYNGEE. The V end lost 7 bases, the J end lost 0 bases, and 11 bases lay between the germline ends. The CDR3 is 14 residues long.

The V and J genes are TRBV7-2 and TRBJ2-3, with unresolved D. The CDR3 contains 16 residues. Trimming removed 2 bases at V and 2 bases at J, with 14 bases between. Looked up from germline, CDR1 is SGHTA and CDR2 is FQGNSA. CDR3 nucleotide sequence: TGTGCCAGCAGCTTACGGCTCACGCCTTCCACAGATACGCAGTATTTT. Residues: CASSLRLTPSTDTQYF.

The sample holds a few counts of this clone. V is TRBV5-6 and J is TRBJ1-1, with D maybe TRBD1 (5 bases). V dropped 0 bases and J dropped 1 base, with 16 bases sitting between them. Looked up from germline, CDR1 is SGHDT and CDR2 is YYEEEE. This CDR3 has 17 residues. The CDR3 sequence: CASSLAAWGPENTEAFF. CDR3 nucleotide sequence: TGTGCCAGCAGCTTGGCGGCTTGGGGCCCAGAGAACACTGAAGCTTTCTTT.

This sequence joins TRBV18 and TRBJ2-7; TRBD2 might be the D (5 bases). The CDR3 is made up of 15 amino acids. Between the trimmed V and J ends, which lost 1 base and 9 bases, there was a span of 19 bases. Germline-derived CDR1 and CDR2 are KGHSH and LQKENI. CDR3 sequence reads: CASSPRETTFTGQYF. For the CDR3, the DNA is TGTGCCAGCTCACCACGCGAGACTACTTTTACGGGGCAGTACTTC.

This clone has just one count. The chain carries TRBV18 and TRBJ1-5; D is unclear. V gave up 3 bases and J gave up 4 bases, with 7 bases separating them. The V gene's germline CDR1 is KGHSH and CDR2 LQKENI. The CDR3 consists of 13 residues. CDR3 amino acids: CASSPPSNQPQHF. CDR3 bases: TGTGCCAGCTCACCTCCCTCTAATCAGCCCCAGCATTTT.

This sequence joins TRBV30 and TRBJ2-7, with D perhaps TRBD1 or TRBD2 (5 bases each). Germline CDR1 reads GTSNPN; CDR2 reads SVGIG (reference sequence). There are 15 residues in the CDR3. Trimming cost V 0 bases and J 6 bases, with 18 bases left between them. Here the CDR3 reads CAWSVKGTQAGEQYF. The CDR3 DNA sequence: TGTGCCTGGAGTGTAAAGGGGACGCAAGCTGGCGAGCAGTACTTC. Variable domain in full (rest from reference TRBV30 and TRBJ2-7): SQTIHQWPATLVQPVGSPLSLECTVEGTSNPNLYWYRQAAGRGLQLLFYSVGIGQISSEVPQNLSASRPQDRQFILSSKKLLLSDSGFYLCAWSVKGTQAGEQYFGPGTRLTVT.

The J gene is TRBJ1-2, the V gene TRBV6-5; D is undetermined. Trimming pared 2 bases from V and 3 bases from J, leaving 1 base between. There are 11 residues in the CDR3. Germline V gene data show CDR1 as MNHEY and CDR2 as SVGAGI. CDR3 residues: CASSYDYGYTF. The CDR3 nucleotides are TGTGCCAGCAGTTACGACTATGGCTACACCTTC.

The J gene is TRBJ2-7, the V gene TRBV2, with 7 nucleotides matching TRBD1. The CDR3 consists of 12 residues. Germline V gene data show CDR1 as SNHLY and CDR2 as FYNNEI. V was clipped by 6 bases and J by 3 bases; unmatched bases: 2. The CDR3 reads CASRRDSYEQYF. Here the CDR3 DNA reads TGTGCCAGCAGGAGGGACAGCTACGAGCAGTACTTC.

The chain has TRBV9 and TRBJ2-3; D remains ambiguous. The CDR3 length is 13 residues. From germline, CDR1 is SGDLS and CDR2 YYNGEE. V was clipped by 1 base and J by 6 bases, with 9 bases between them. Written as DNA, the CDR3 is TGTGCCAGCAGCGTATATAGTGGGGATACGCAGTATTTT. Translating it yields CASSVYSGDTQYF.

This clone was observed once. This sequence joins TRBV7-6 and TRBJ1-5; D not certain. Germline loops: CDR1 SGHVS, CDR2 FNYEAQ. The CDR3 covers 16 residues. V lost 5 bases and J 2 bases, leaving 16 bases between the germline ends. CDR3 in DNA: TGTGCCAGCAGCCCTGGGGTAGGTGGAGGCAATCAGCCCCAGCATTTT. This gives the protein CASSPGVGGGNQPQHF.

For the CDR3, the DNA is TGTGCCAGCAGTGAGAACAGGGCGGGTGGCTACACCTTC. This codes for CASSENRAGGYTF. The chain is built from TRBV2 and TRBJ1-2; perhaps TRBD1 as D (6 bases). Germline CDR1 and CDR2: SNHLY and FYNNEI. V was trimmed by 3 bases and J by 7 bases, leaving 12 bases between them. The CDR3 loop spans 13 amino acids. Based on the CDR3 plus reference TRBV2 and TRBJ1-2, the full variable domain is EPEVTQTPSHQVTQMGQEVILRCVPISNHLYFYWYRQILGQKVEFLVSFYNNEISEKSEIFDDQFSVERPDGSNFTLKIRSTKLEDSAMYFCASSENRAGGYTFGSGTRLTVV.

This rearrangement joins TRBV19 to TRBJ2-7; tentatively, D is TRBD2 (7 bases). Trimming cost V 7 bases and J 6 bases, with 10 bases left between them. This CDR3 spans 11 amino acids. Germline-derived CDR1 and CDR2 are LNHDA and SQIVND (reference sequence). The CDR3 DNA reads TGTGCCAGTAACCGGGGGGCCGAGCAGTACTTC. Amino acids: CASNRGAEQYF.

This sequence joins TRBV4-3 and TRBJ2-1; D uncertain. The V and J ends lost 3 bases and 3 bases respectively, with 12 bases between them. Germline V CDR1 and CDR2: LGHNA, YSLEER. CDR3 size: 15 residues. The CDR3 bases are TGCGCCAGCAGCCACAGGACGGTCGGCTACAATGAGCAGTTCTTC. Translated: CASSHRTVGYNEQFF.

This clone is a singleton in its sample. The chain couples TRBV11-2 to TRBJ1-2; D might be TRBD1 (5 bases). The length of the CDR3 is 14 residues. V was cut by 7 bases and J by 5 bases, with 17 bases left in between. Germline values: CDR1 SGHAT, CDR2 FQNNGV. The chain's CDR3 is CASTPGAGVYGYTF. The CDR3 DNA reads TGTGCCAGCACCCCCGGGGCCGGGGTTTATGGCTACACCTTC.

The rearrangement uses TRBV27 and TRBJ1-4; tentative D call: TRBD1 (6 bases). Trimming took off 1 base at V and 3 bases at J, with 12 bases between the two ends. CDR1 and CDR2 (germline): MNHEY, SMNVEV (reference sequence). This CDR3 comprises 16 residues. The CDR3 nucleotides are TGTGCCAGCAGTTTATGGGGGGCCGGAGCTAATGAAAAACTGTTTTTT. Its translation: CASSLWGAGANEKLFF.

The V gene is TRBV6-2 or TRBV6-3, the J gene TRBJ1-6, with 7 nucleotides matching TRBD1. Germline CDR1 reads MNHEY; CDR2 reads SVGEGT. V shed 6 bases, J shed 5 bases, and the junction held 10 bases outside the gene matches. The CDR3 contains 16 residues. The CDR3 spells CASSPPTTGNNSPLHF. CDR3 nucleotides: TGTGCCAGCAGCCCACCAACGACAGGGAATAATTCACCCCTCCACTTT.

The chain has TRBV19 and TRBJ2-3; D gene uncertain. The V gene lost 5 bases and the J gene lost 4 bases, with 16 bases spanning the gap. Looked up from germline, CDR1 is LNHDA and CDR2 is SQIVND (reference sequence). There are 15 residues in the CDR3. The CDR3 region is CASSSAPRGPDTQYF. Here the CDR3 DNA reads TGTGCCAGTAGTTCTGCTCCGCGAGGTCCAGATACGCAGTATTTT.

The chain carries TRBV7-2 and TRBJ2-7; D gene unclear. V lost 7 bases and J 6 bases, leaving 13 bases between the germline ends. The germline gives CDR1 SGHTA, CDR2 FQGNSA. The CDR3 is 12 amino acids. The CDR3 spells CASTFYPREQYF. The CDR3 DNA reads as TGTGCCAGCACCTTCTACCCTCGCGAGCAGTACTTC. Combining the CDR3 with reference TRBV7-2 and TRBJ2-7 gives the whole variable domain GAGVSQSPSNKVTEKGKDVELRCDPISGHTALYWYRQSLGQGLEFLIYFQGNSAPDKSGLPSDRFSAERTGGSVSTLTIQRTQQEDSAVYLCASTFYPREQYFGPGTRLTVT.

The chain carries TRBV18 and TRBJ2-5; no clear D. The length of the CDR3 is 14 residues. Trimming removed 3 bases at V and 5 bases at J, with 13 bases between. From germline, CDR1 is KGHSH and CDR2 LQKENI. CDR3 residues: CASSPMRSGETQYF. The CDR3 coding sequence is TGTGCCAGCTCACCGATGCGGTCGGGTGAGACCCAGTACTTC. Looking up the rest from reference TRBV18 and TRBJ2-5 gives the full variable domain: NAGVMQNPRHLVRRRGQEARLRCSPMKGHSHVYWYRQLPEEGLKFMVYLQKENIIDESGMPKERFSAEFPKEGPSILRIQQVVRGDSAAYFCASSPMRSGETQYFGPGTRLLVL.